This T cell receptor (beta chain) was captured in a study of blood T cell repertoires in COVID-19. Study-wide context: Sample material is recorded as cDNA or gDNA derived from T cells, B-cell-depleted T cells, or PBMCs.

Trimming pared 7 bases from V and 0 bases from J, leaving 13 bases between. This CDR3 region has 15 residues. Germline CDR1 MNHNY, CDR2 SVGAGI (reference sequence). Generated by immunoSEQ multiplex PCR, the TCRdb table keeps only in-frame clones and is missing some. The sample holds 240,000 or so clones, over 65% seen once. The clonotype comes from a woman of 80 years or more with acute or convalescent COVID-19. This rearrangement joins TRBV6-6 to TRBJ1-3; unclear D gene. The sequenced sample was peripheral blood. The CDR3 DNA reads TGTGCCAGCATCCCTTCCCGGGGCTCTGGAAACACCATATATTTT. Encoded protein: CASIPSRGSGNTIYF.